This T cell receptor (beta chain) was sequenced during a study of PD-L1 blockade in urothelial cancer. Study-level information: The median number of T cells present in blood samples was around 150,000.

As regards this clone: Its antigen is currently unknown.

This CDR3 comprises 15 residues. The germline V and J ends were trimmed by 2 bases and 6 bases, with 14 bases remaining between them. Germline CDR1 is SGHTA and CDR2 is FQGNSA. The repertoire was sequenced with immunoSEQ multiplex PCR; TCRdb's copy has only in-frame clones and lacks some. The sample lists some 120,000 clones; more than 85% were seen once. Study outcomes and limitations: When pretreatment blood TCR clonality was below the median, it predicted better survival.

Time point indicated: peripheral blood 6 weeks after treatment start. This receptor was identified in a man aged 60 to 69 with urothelial cancer. V is TRBV7-2 and J is TRBJ1-5, with D perhaps TRBD1 (5 bases). Material: PBMCs, obtained around atezolizumab (anti-PD-L1) treatment. CDR3 protein: CASSLPGGIGQPQHF. In DNA, the CDR3 is TGTGCCAGCAGCTTACCCGGGGGTATAGGTCAGCCCCAGCATTTT. Full variable domain (rest looked up from reference TRBV7-2 and TRBJ1-5): GAGVSQSPSNKVTEKGKDVELRCDPISGHTALYWYRQSLGQGLEFLIYFQGNSAPDKSGLPSDRFSAERTGGSVSTLTIQRTQQEDSAVYLCASSLPGGIGQPQHFGDGTRLSIL.